This T cell receptor (beta chain) derives from a study of Tregs in tolerant kidney transplant recipients. General observations from the study: Activated donor B cell expansion appeared to reveal the most relevant donor-specific TCRbeta repertoire.

There are 14 residues in the CDR3. V trimming: 6 bases; J trimming: 0 bases; junction bases outside the gene matches: 4. Germline V gene sequence: CDR1 SNHLY, CDR2 FYNNEI. Unstimulated regulatory T cells (CD4+CD25+CD127-), CD4+CD25- non-regulatory cells, CD4 and CD8 cells were FACS-sorted from thawed PBMCs. In regard to this clone: Its antigen remains unidentified.

This table comes from immunoSEQ multiplex PCR, and its TCRdb copy is limited to in-frame clones, with some not included. The sample shows tens of thousands of clones, just over 90% of them seen only once. The clonotype comes from a human donor in good health. Sequenced sample: CD8+ T cells from blood. The chain uses TRBV2 and TRBJ2-7; the match to TRBD1 covers 8 bases. The CDR3 is CASSSGQASYEQYF. The DNA for the CDR3 is TGTGCCAGCAGCTCGGGACAGGCCTCCTACGAGCAGTACTTC.